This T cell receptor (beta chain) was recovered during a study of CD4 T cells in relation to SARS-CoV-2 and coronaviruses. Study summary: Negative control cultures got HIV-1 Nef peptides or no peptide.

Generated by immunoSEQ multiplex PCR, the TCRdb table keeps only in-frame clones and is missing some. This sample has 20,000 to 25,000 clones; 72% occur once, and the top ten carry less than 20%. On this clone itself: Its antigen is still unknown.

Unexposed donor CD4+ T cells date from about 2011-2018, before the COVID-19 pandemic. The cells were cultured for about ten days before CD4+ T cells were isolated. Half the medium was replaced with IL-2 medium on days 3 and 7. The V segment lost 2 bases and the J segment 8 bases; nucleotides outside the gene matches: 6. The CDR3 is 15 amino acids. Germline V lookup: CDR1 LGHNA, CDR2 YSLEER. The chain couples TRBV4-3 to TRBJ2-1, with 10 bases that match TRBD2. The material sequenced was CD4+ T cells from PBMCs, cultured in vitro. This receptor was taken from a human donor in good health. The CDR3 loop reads CASSQTAGGEHEQFF. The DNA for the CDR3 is TGCGCCAGCAGCCAAACAGCGGGGGGGGAGCATGAGCAGTTCTTC.